The 2 T cell receptor beta chains listed next were all sequenced from one sample in a study of identical twins. One entry per CDR3 protein, called by TCRdb with MiXCR from the 5' RACE reads. The sample carries about 570,000 distinct CDR3 sequences, 9.6% recorded once. This sample was shared with a second study, whose subject was yellow fever vaccine responses in identical twins.

Sequencing used PBMCs. The receptors stem from a woman in her late teens or twenties in good health.

This clonotype was observed a few times. This chain links TRBV20-1 with TRBJ1-5; the D is unclear. V lost 1 base to trimming and J lost 5 bases, with 15 bases between them. CDR1 and CDR2 from the germline V gene are DFQATT and SNEGSKA (reference sequence). The CDR3 sequence is 15 residues long. The CDR3 loop reads CSARGARGHYQPQHF. The CDR3 nucleotides read TGCAGTGCTAGAGGGGCGCGTGGGCATTATCAGCCCCAGCATTTT.

The genes are TRBV24-1 and TRBJ2-3, with D maybe TRBD2 (7 bases). The CDR3 consists of 17 residues. The V gene's germline CDR1 is KGHDR and CDR2 SFDVKD. V was shortened by 2 bases and J by 0 bases, with 14 bases between the two germline ends. Here the CDR3 DNA reads TGTGCCACCAGTGATTCCGCGGGGGCACGGAGCACAGATACGCAGTATTTT. As protein: CATSDSAGARSTDTQYF.